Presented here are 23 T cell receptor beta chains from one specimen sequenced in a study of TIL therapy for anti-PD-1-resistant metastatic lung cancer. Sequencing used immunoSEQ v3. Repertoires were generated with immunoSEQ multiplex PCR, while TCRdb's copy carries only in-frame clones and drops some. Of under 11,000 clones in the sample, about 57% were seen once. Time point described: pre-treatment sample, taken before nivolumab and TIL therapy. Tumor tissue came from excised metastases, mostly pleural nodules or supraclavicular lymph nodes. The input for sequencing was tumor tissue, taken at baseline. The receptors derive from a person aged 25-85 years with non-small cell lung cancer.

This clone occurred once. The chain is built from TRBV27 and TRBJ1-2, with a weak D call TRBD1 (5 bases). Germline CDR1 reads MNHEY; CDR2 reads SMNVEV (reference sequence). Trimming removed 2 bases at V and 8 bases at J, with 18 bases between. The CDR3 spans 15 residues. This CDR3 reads CASSLASGTGGGYTF. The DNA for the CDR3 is TGTGCCAGCAGTTTAGCGTCGGGAACAGGCGGGGGCTACACCTTC.

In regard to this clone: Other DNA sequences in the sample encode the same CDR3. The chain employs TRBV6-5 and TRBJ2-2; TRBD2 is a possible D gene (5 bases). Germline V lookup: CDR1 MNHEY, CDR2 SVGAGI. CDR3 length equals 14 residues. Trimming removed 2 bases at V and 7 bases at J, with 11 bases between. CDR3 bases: TGTGCCAGCAGTTACGACTCCGGGGTCGGGGAGCTGTTTTTT. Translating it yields CASSYDSGVGELFF.

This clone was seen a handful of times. The chain's CDR3 is CASSLGRGYEQYF. In DNA, the CDR3 is TGTGCCAGCAGCTTGGGGAGGGGCTACGAGCAGTACTTC. The chain carries TRBV7-6 and TRBJ2-7; TRBD2 agrees at 7 bases. This CDR3 has 13 residues. Germline V gene data show CDR1 as SGHVS and CDR2 as FNYEAQ. Germline trimming cut 3 bases from V and 3 bases from J; bases unmatched to any gene: 2.

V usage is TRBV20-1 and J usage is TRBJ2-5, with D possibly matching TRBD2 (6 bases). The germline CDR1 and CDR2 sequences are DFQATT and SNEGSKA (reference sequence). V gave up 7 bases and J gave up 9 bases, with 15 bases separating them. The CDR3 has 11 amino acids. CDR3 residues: CSGERVQAQYF. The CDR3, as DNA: TGCAGTGGGGAGCGGGTCCAGGCCCAGTACTTC.

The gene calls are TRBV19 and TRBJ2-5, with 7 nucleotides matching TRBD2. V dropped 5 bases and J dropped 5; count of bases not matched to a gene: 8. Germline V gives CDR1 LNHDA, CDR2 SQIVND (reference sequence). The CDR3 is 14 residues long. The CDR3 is CASSLPGGRETQYF. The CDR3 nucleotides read TGTGCCAGTAGTTTACCGGGGGGTCGGGAGACCCAGTACTTC.

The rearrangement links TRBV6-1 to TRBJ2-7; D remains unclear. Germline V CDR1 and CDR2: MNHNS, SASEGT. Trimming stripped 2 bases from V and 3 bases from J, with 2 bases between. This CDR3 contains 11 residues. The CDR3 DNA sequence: TGTGCCAGCAGTGAAAACTACGAGCAGTACTTC. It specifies CASSENYEQYF.

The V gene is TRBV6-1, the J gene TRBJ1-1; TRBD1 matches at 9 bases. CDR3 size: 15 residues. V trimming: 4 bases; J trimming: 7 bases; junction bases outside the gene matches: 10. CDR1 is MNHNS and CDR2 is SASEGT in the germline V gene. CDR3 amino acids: CASSVLGQGQDEAFF. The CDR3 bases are TGTGCCAGCAGTGTCTTAGGACAGGGGCAAGATGAAGCTTTCTTT.

The CDR3 sequence is CASSVGDAYNEQFF. The CDR3, as DNA: TGTGCCAGCAGCGTAGGAGACGCTTACAATGAGCAGTTCTTC. The chain employs TRBV9 and TRBJ2-1; D remains unclear. Trimming took off 0 bases at V and 4 bases at J, with 8 bases between the two ends. CDR3 length: 14 residues. Germline V gene lookup returns CDR1 SGDLS and CDR2 YYNGEE.

CDR3 amino acids: CASSRPPSDEQFF. CDR3 coding DNA: TGTGCCAGCAGCCGACCCCCTAGCGATGAGCAGTTCTTC. The chain carries TRBV11-2 and TRBJ2-1; a weak D match, TRBD2 (6 bases). The germline CDR1 and CDR2 sequences are SGHAT and FQNNGV. Trimming pared 5 bases from V and 8 bases from J, leaving 13 bases between. There are 13 residues in the CDR3.

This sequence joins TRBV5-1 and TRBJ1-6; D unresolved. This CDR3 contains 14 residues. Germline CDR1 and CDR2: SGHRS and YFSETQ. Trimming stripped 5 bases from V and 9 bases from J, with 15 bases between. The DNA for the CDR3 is TGCGCCAGCAGTTTAATCTCGACTACTTCACCCCTCCACTTT. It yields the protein CASSLISTTSPLHF.

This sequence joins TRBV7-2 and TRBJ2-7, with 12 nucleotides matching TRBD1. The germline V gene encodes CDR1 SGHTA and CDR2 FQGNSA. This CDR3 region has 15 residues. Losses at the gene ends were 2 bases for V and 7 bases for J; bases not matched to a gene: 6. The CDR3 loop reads CASSLRGQGASEQYF. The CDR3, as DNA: TGTGCCAGCAGCTTAAGGGGACAGGGGGCGTCGGAGCAGTACTTC.

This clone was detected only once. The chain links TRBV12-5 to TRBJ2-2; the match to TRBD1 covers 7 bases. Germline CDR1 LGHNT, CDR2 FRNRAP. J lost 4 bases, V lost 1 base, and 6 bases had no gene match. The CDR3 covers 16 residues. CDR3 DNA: TGTGCTAGTGGTTTGGACAAGGGGGCGGGCACCGGGGAGCTGTTTTTT. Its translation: CASGLDKGAGTGELFF. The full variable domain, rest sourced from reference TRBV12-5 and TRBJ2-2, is DARVTQTPRHKVTEMGQEVTMRCQPILGHNTVFWYRQTMMQGLELLAYFRNRAPLDDSGMPKDRFSAEMPDATLATLKIQPSEPRDSAVYFCASGLDKGAGTGELFFGEGSRLTVL.

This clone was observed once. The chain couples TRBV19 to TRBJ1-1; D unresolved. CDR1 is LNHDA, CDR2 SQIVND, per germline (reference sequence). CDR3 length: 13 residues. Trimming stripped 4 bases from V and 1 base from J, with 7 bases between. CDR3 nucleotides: TGTGCCAGTAGTAAGCGGACGAACACTGAAGCTTTCTTT. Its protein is CASSKRTNTEAFF. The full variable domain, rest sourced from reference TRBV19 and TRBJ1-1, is DGGITQSPKYLFRKEGQNVTLSCEQNLNHDAMYWYRQDPGQGLRLIYYSQIVNDFQKGDIAEGYSVSREKKESFPLTVTSAQKNPTAFYLCASSKRTNTEAFFGQGTRLTVV.

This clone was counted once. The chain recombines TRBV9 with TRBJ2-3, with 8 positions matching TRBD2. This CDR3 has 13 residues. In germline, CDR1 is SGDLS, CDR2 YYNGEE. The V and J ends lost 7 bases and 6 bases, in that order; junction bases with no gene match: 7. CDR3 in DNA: TGTGCCAGCGGAAGCGGGGGTTCGGATACGCAGTATTTT. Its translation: CASGSGGSDTQYF.

DNA for the CDR3: TGTGCCAGCGGACTAGCGGGGGGTAGCACAGATACGCAGTATTTT. It codes for CASGLAGGSTDTQYF. This chain links TRBV2 with TRBJ2-3, with 14 bases that match TRBD2. V lost 8 bases, J lost 0 bases, and 1 base stayed unmatched. CDR1 and CDR2 (germline): SNHLY, FYNNEI. This CDR3 has 15 amino acids.

The CDR3 sequence is CASSGSQGHYGYTF. The CDR3 DNA sequence: TGTGCCAGCAGTGGATCACAGGGACACTATGGCTACACCTTC. The rearrangement joins TRBV28 to TRBJ1-2; D possibly corresponds to TRBD1 (6 bases). Germline-derived CDR1 and CDR2 are MDHEN and SYDVKM. V was shortened by 5 bases and J by 3 bases, with 13 bases between the two germline ends. This CDR3 has 14 residues.

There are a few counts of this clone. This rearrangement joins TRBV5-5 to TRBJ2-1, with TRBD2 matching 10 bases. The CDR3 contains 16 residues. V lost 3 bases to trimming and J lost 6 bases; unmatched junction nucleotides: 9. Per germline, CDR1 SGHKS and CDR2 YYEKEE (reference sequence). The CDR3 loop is CASSSGSGRAFNEQFF. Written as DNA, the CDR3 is TGTGCCAGCAGCTCGGGAAGCGGGAGGGCCTTCAATGAGCAGTTCTTC.

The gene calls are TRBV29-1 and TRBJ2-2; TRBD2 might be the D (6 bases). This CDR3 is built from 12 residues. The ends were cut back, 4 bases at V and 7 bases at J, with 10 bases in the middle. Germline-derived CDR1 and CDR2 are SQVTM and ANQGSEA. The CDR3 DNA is TGCAGCGTTGGGAGGGTCCGCGGGGAGCTGTTTTTT. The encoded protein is CSVGRVRGELFF.

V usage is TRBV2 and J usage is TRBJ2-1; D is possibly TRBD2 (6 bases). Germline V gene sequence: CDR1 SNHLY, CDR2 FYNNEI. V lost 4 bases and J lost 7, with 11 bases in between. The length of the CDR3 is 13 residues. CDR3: CASSALTRNEQFF. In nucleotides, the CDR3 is TGTGCCAGCAGTGCCCTGACTAGGAATGAGCAGTTCTTC.

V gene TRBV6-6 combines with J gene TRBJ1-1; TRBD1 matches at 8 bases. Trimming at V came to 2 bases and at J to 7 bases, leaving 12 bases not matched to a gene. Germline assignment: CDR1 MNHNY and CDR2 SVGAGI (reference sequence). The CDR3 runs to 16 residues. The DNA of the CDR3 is TGTGCCAGCAGTTACCCCGGCGGGCCAGGGGGCGTTGAAGCTTTCTTT. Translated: CASSYPGGPGGVEAFF.

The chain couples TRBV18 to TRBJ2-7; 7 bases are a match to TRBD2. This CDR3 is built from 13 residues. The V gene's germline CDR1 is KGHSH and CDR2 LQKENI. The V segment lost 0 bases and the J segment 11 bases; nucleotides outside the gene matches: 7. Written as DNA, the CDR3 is TGTGCCAGCTCACCACCGGGAAGGGGAGGGGAGTACTTC. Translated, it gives CASSPPGRGGEYF.

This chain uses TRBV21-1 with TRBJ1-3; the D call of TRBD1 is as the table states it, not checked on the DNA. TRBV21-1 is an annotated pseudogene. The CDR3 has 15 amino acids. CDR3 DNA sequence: TGTGCCAGCAGCAAAGAAGCCAGGGCTGGAAACACCATATATTTT. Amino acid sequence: CASSKEARAGNTIYF.

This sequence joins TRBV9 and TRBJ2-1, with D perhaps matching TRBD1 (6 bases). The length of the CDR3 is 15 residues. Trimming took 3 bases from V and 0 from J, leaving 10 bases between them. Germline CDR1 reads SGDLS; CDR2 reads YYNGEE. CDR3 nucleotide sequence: TGTGCCAGCAGCGCCTGGGACAACTCCTACAATGAGCAGTTCTTC. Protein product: CASSAWDNSYNEQFF. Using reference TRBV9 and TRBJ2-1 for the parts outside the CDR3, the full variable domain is DSGVTQTPKHLITATGQRVTLRCSPRSGDLSVYWYQQSLDQGLQFLIQYYNGEERAKGNILERFSAQQFPDLHSELNLSSLELGDSALYFCASSAWDNSYNEQFFGPGTRLTVL.